This paragraph reports one TCR beta chain. This specimen belongs to a study of T cell changes during pregnancy in multiple sclerosis. The CDR3 runs 15 residues. The V gene lost 4 bases and the J gene lost 2 bases, with 15 bases spanning the gap. Germline V gene data show CDR1 as SGHRS and CDR2 as YFSETQ. Clones were sequenced by immunoSEQ multiplex PCR, and TCRdb holds only the in-frame ones, with some missing. This sample has fewer than 40,000 clones; 90% to 95% occur once, and the top ten carry over 0.75%. This material consisted of CD4+ T cells from peripheral blood mononuclear cells, taken in the third trimester of pregnancy. The receptor comes from a female donor with multiple sclerosis, enrolled in a pregnancy study. This chain connects TRBV5-1 to TRBJ2-5; tentative D call: TRBD1 (6 bases). The chain's CDR3 is CASSIRGVRQETQYF. CDR3 DNA sequence: TGCGCCAGCAGCATCAGGGGCGTAAGGCAAGAGACCCAGTACTTC.